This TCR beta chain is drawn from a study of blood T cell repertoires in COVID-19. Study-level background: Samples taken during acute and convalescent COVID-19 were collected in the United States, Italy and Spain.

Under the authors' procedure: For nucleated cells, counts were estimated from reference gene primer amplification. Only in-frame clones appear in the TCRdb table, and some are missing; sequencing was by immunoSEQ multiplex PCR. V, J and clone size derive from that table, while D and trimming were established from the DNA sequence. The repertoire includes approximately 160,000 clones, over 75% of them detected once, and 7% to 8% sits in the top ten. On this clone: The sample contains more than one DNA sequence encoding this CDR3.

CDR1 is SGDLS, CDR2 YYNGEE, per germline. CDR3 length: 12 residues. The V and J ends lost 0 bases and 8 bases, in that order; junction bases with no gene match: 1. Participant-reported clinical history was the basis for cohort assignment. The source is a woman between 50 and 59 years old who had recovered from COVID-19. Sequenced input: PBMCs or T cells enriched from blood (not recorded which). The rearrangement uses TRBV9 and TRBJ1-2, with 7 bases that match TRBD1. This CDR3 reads CASSVGGGGYTF. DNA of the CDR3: TGTGCCAGCAGCGTAGGAGGGGGCGGCTACACCTTC.